The text below deals with one T cell receptor (beta chain). Its antigen remains unidentified. No qualities accompany the bases; no much larger clone lies one base away. The sample belongs to a study of radiation and T cells in renal cell carcinoma (dated by TCRdb to the early 2020s). Describing the broader study: The samples were drawn from a clinical trial, where primary renal cell carcinomas were treated with 15 Gy of stereotactic body radiation therapy and then removed by nephrectomy 4 weeks afterward. Across all 50 or so samples, several million unique CDR3 nucleotide sequences encoding around 2.8 million unique CDR3 amino acid sequences were identified. TCR beta sequencing covered some 55 samples in total, comprising around 26 tumors and 27 peripheral blood samples.

Following the manufacturer's recommendations, the immunoSEQ kit was used to generate TCR beta libraries from genomic DNA. To prepare libraries, a first multiplex PCR with proprietary primers was run, followed by a second PCR that added unique barcodes, and a bead cleanup was done after each round. Each sample batch included a kit-provided positive control reaction and a negative control reaction. The final libraries were assessed on an Agilent 4200 TapeStation D1000 ScreenTape, pooled by volume, and quantified by qPCR. Sequencing was performed on an Illumina NextSeq500 with a MidOutput 150-cycle cartridge, and 156 Read1 and 15 Index1 cycles were run with kit custom primers. The pooled library was loaded at approximately 1 pM, with a roughly 22% PhiX control spiked in. In the original analysis: The vendor-processed data were analyzed in R, and a clonotype was defined as all T cells that share the same CDR3 nucleotide sequence. In the clone abundance analyses, frequencies were normalized to the 10,000 most abundant clones in each sample. Public T cell clones, which averaged fewer than five per sample, were excluded before analysis. An abundance difference of at least 32-fold between compartments was the criterion for calling clonotypes tumor-enriched or baseline blood-enriched. A beta-binomial differential abundance model was applied to find clonotypes that expanded or contracted between blood time points. The Baroni-Urbani and Buser coefficient was used to measure tumor-blood repertoire similarity, and groups were compared with two-tailed Wilcoxon tests in R. The immuneACCESS repertoire file appears here via TCRdb, limited to in-frame rearrangements. These files lack a portion of the clones; in checked studies, under half of the deficit traces to unresolved V genes, and the cause of the others is not known. The DNA gave D and trimming, while V, J and clone size come from that table. The sample contains about 140,000 clones, approximately 82% of them found a single time. 20% to 25% of the sample goes to the ten largest clones.

V drops 6 bases and J drops 9 bases, leaving 12 bases in between. Spanning cysteine to phenylalanine, the CDR3 consists of 11 amino acids. Left in the record is the CDR3 DNA by itself, 33 bases read in frame from the first base. The germline V gene encodes CDR1 MNHEY and CDR2 SVGAGI. Explained via the paper, the time point label denotes: baseline pretreatment blood. Per the publication, the treatment or condition label means: 15 Gy SBRT to primary tumor, nephrectomy 4 weeks later. To track tumor-enriched clonotypes, serial peripheral blood was sampled from radiation-treated patients at baseline and at 2 weeks and 4 weeks after SBRT. Every patient's renal cell carcinoma showed clear cell pathology. Genomic DNA for TCR sequencing was prepared using the QIAamp DNA Blood Mini Kit (Qiagen). Samples were included in the analyses only if all quality control checks were passed. What the work shows at the level of the full study, not this receptor alone: In blood, the top tumor clonotypes increased between baseline and 2 weeks post-radiation and then shrank by 4 weeks, which suggests that tumor-resident clones expanded only transiently. Because no pretreatment tumor biopsies were available, whether clonotypes were present in the tumor at baseline could not be determined. Changes in the blood repertoire were not tracked past 4 weeks after treatment. With a single-armed trial design, the study had no way to address how radiation dose or scheduling affects the TCR repertoire.

This TCR derives from a woman aged 50 to 65 with renal cell carcinoma. The chain was built from TRBV6-5 and TRBJ2-7, and perhaps TRBD1 as D gene, on 6 matching bases. Sequencing used blood, obtained from a patient whose treatment included radiotherapy and nephrectomy. The DNA sequence is as follows: TGTGCCAGCAGCCGACAGGTGACGCAGTACTTC. It encodes CASSRQVTQYF.